The clone carrying this T cell receptor beta chain was found many times. As yet, its antigen is unknown. The CDR3 extends over 11 amino acids. The ends were cut back, 6 bases at V and 7 bases at J, with 10 bases in the middle. CDR1 is SQVTM and CDR2 is ANQGSEA in the germline V gene. These data come from a study of OX40 agonist ivuxolimab in advanced cancers. Study-wide results and limits: At 0.1 to 3.0 mg/kg and by week 6, CD4+ and CD8+ T cells in the blood had expanded clonally. Certain nonresponders likewise exhibited a low normalized T-cell clonal expansion.

Profiling relied on immunoSEQ multiplex PCR, and the TCRdb table lists in-frame clones only, not all of them. Found here are 65,000 to 85,000 clones, more than 70% of them singletons; the top ten hold roughly 0.17%. Excluded were patients having autoimmune disease history or systemic immunosuppression. The rearrangement joins TRBV29-1 to TRBJ2-1; D remains unclear. This sample comprised CD4+ or CD8+ T cells sorted from blood, obtained in a trial of the OX40 agonist ivuxolimab. This receptor was obtained from an adult with an advanced solid tumor such as melanoma, head and neck, liver or kidney cancer. The CDR3 is CSVPAWNEQFF. Written as DNA, the CDR3 is TGCAGCGTGCCGGCGTGGAATGAGCAGTTCTTC.